Listed below are T cell receptor beta chains from one sample, sequenced in a study of response to subunit inactivated influenza vaccine. TCRdb processed the RT-PCR reads anew with MiXCR; each CDR3 protein has one entry. Of 650,000 to 800,000 distinct CDR3 sequences listed, roughly 18% are singletons. This specimen was PBMCs from blood, taken 4 to 6 days after vaccination. These receptors came from a man between 45 and 60 years old who received an inactivated influenza vaccine. CDR3s include the opening cysteine and the closing phenylalanine or tryptophan. D genes are given only for firm matches. Not all rows give a size; the values are once, few, many and, for expanded clones, a class.

size	D	V	J	CDR3	DNA
few	TRBD2	TRBV20-1	TRBJ2-1	CSARGVGTSGRGSYNEQFF	TGCAGTGCTAGAGGAGTAGGGACTAGCGGGAGGGGCTCCTACAATGAGCAGTTCTTC
many	.	TRBV7-9	TRBJ1-3	CASSPSRFTSGNTIYF	TGTGCCAGCAGCCCCAGCCGCTTTACCTCTGGAAACACCATATATTTT
many	.	TRBV11-2	TRBJ2-5	CASSLVPETQYF	TGCGCCAGCAGCTTGGTTCCGGAGACCCAGTACTTC
.	.	TRBV29-1	TRBJ1-1	CSVRKVIMNTEAFF	TGCAGCGTCAGGAAGGTCATCATGAACACTGAAGCTTTCTTT
few	.	TRBV19	TRBJ2-5	CASSTPDWETQYF	TGTGCCAGTAGTACCCCGGACTGGGAGACCCAGTACTTC
.	.	TRBV20-1	TRBJ2-1	CSARDDRGYNEQFF	TGCAGTGCTAGAGATGACCGGGGCTACAATGAGCAGTTCTTC
many	.	TRBV29-1	TRBJ2-7	CSVGVGPEQYF	TGCAGCGTTGGAGTAGGCCCCGAGCAGTACTTC
many	.	TRBV6-5	TRBJ2-7	CASSYSRQGSYEQYF	TGTGCCAGCAGTTACTCGAGGCAGGGTTCCTACGAGCAGTACTTC
many	TRBD2	TRBV4-3	TRBJ2-6	CASSHQPRGFSGANVLTF	TGCGCCAGCAGCCATCAACCGCGGGGGTTCTCTGGGGCCAACGTCCTGACTTTC
few	.	TRBV4-1	TRBJ2-1	CASTGGAHNEQFF	TGCGCCAGCACAGGGGGGGCCCACAATGAGCAGTTCTTC
.	TRBD1	TRBV7-2	TRBJ1-1	CASSLANRGAVAFF	TGTGCCAGCAGCTTAGCTAACAGGGGAGCGGTGGCTTTCTTT
.	.	TRBV7-2	TRBJ2-7	CASSSRLWYEQYF	TGTGCCAGCAGCTCAAGACTGTGGTACGAGCAGTACTTC
few	.	TRBV7-9	TRBJ2-2	CASTPGTGELFF	TGTGCCAGCACCCCGGGTACCGGGGAGCTGTTTTTT
.	.	TRBV7-8	TRBJ2-7	CASSSEAGQSYEQYF	TGTGCCAGCAGCTCCGAAGCGGGACAGTCCTACGAGCAGTACTTC
few	.	TRBV7-9	TRBJ1-1	CASSLEWNEAFF	TGTGCCAGCAGCTTAGAGTGGAATGAAGCTTTCTTT
.	.	TRBV27	TRBJ2-7	CASSLNSGSYEQYF	TGTGCCAGCAGTTTAAATAGCGGCAGCTACGAGCAGTACTTC
few	TRBD2	TRBV6-1	TRBJ2-1	CASSESASSGYNEQFF	TGTGCCAGCAGTGAATCCGCGTCTAGCGGGTACAATGAGCAGTTCTTC
once	.	TRBV4-2	TRBJ2-7	CASSQALQGLGTEQYF	TGTGCCAGCAGCCAAGCCCTCCAGGGTTTGGGAACTGAGCAGTACTTC
few	.	TRBV12-3/TRBV12-4	TRBJ1-5	CASSGRSNQPQHF	TGTGCCAGCAGTGGAAGGAGCAATCAGCCCCAGCATTTT
.	.	TRBV20-1	TRBJ1-2	CSARDLGEIGYTF	TGCAGTGCTAGAGATCTGGGGGAAATTGGCTACACCTTC
few	TRBD2	TRBV20-1	TRBJ2-3	CSARRTSGITDTQYF	TGCAGTGCTAGAAGGACTAGCGGTATTACAGATACGCAGTATTTT
few	.	TRBV27	TRBJ2-3	CASSLTRGLDTQYF	TGTGCCAGCAGTTTAACTAGGGGACTAGATACGCAGTATTTT
.	TRBD2	TRBV5-1	TRBJ2-5	CASSLEAGRPETQYF	TGCGCCAGCAGCTTGGAAGCGGGACGTCCGGAGACCCAGTACTTC
many	.	TRBV29-1	TRBJ2-1	CSAEGNEQFF	TGCAGCGCCGAGGGGAATGAGCAGTTCTTC
few	TRBD2	TRBV5-1	TRBJ2-3	CASSLATGGDTQYF	TGCGCCAGCAGCTTGGCGACGGGAGGGGATACGCAGTATTTT
.	.	TRBV28	TRBJ1-5	CASSFQQPQHF	TGTGCCAGCAGTTTTCAGCAGCCCCAGCATTTT
.	.	TRBV20-1	TRBJ1-6	CSARDPLGVWGNSPLHF	TGCAGTGCTAGAGACCCCCTAGGGGTATGGGGGAATTCACCCCTCCACTTT
few	TRBD1	TRBV11-1	TRBJ2-1	CASSPQWDRGLASGSYNEQFF	TGTGCCAGCAGCCCGCAATGGGACAGGGGGCTGGCTAGCGGGAGTTACAATGAGCAGTTCTTC
.	TRBD1	TRBV9	TRBJ1-2	CASSVDGTGYGYTF	TGTGCCAGCAGCGTAGATGGGACAGGGTATGGCTACACCTTC
.	.	TRBV29-1	TRBJ2-7	CSVEDTARGPYEQYF	TGCAGCGTTGAAGATACGGCCAGGGGCCCCTACGAGCAGTACTTC
.	TRBD2	TRBV7-2	TRBJ2-1	CASSLVGSGETFF	TGTGCCAGCAGCTTAGTAGGGAGCGGGGAGACGTTCTTC
few	TRBD2	TRBV10-3	TRBJ2-3	CAISESFGLAGPTDTQYF	TGTGCCATCAGTGAGTCTTTTGGGCTAGCGGGACCCACAGATACGCAGTATTTT
.	.	TRBV13	TRBJ2-1	CASGAGSLGNEQFF	TGTGCCAGCGGCGCGGGGTCCTTGGGCAATGAGCAGTTCTTC
few	.	TRBV12-3/TRBV12-4	TRBJ1-1	CASSISGSANTEAFF	TGTGCCAGCAGTATCTCAGGGTCAGCGAACACTGAAGCTTTCTTT
.	.	TRBV20-1	TRBJ1-1	CSAIRVGTEAFF	TGCAGTGCTATCAGGGTGGGTACTGAAGCTTTCTTT